Sequencing of this T cell receptor (beta chain) was carried out in a study of spatial heterogeneity in lung cancer. The overall study: More beta-chain than alpha-chain sequences were consistently detected.

This clonotype was detected many times. Time point reported: sample taken at primary tumor resection. Without sorting, whole RNA was sequenced from tumor, nontumor lung or frozen PBMC. Individually, TCR cDNA molecules were each labelled with a unique molecular identifier. From the 5' RACE reads, TCRdb called clonotypes with MiXCR, one entry per CDR3 protein. The table records some 37,000 distinct CDR3 sequences, 6.5% to 8.5% of them present only once. Germline V gene sequence: CDR1 SGHRS, CDR2 YFSETQ. The CDR3 length is 14 residues. Trimming took 2 bases from V and 10 from J; bases not matched to a gene: 9.

The source of this sequence is a male donor with early-stage non-small cell lung cancer. Specimen: PBMCs, collected at surgery. The V gene is TRBV5-1, the J gene TRBJ2-3, with TRBD1 identical over 8 bases. The CDR3 nucleotides read TGCGCCAGCAGCTTATCAGGGGGCCGTAAAGCGCAGTATTTT. Its translation: CASSLSGGRKAQYF. The entire variable domain, with the rest obtained from reference TRBV5-1 and TRBJ2-3, is as follows: KAGVTQTPRYLIKTRGQQVTLSCSPISGHRSVSWYQQTPGQGLQFLFEYFSETQRNKGNFPGRFSGRQFSNSRSEMNVSTLELGDSALYLCASSLSGGRKAQYFGPGTRLTVL.